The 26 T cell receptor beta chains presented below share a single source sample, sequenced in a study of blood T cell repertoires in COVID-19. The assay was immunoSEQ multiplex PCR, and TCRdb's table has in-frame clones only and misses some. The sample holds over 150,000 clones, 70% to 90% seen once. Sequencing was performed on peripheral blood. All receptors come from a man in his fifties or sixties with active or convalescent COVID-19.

DNA of the CDR3: TGTGCCAGTTTTTGGACAGGGGGTCGGAACACTGAAGCTTTCTTT. It yields the protein CASFWTGGRNTEAFF. The rearrangement uses TRBV19 and TRBJ1-1, with TRBD1 matching over 10 bases. Germline CDR1 is LNHDA and CDR2 is SQIVND (reference sequence). The CDR3 is 15 residues long. Trimming at V came to 8 bases and at J to 1 base, leaving 7 bases not matched to a gene.

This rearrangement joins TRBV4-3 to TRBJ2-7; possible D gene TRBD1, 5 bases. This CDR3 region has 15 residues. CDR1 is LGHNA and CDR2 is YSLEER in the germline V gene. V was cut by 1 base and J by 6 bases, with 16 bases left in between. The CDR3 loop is CASSQGYRYSGEQYF. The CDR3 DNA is TGCGCCAGCAGCCAAGGCTACAGGTATTCCGGCGAGCAGTACTTC.

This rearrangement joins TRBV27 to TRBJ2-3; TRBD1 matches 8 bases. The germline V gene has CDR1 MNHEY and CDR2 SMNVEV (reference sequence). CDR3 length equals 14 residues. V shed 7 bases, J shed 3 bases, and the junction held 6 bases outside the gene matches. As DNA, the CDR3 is TGTGCCAGCATGCCAGGGGGCGAGACAGATACGCAGTATTTT. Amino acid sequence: CASMPGGETDTQYF.

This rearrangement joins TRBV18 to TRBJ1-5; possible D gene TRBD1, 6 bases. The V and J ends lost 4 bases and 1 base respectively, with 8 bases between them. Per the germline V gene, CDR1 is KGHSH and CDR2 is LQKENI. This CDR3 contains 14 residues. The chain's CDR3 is CASSLGGSNQPQHF. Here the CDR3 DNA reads TGTGCCAGCTCACTAGGGGGAAGCAATCAGCCCCAGCATTTT.

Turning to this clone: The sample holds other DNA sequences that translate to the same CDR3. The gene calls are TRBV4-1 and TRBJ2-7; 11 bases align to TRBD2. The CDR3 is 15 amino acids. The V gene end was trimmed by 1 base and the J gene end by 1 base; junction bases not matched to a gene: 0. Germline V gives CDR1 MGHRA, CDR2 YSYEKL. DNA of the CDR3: TGCGCCAGCAGCCAAGGACTAGCGGGGTCCTACGAGCAGTACTTC. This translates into CASSQGLAGSYEQYF.

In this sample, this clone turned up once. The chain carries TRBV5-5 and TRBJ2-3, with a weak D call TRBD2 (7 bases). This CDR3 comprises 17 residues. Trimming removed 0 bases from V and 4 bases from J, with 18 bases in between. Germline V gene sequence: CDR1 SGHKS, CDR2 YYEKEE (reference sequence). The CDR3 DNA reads TGTGCCAGCAGCTTGGTCGGGGGGCCTGGGATGCCAGATACGCAGTATTTT. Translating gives CASSLVGGPGMPDTQYF.

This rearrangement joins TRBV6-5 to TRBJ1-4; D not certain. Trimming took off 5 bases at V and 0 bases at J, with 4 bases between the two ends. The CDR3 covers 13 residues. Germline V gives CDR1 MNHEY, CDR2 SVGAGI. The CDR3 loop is CASSLATNEKLFF. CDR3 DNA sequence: TGTGCCAGCAGTCTTGCAACTAATGAAAAACTGTTTTTT.

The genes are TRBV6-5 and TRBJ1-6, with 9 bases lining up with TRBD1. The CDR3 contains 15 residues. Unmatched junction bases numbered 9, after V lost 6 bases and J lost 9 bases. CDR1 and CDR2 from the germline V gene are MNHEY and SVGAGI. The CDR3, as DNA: TGTGCCAGCAGCGCAGGGACAGGGTCGGGTTCACCCCTCCACTTT. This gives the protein CASSAGTGSGSPLHF.

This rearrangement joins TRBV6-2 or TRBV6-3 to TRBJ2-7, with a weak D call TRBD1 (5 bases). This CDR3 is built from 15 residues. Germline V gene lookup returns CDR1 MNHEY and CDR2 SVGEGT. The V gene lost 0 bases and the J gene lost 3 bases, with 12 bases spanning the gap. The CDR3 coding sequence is TGTGCCAGCAGTTACTCAACTTACAGGATCTACGAGCAGTACTTC. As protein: CASSYSTYRIYEQYF.

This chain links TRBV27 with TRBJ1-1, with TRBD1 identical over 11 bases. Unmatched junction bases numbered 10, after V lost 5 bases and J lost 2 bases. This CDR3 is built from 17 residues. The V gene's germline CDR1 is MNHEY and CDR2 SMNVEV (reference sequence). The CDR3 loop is CASSQRTGGLVNTEAFF. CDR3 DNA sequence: TGTGCCAGCAGTCAAAGGACAGGGGGCTTAGTAAACACTGAAGCTTTCTTT.

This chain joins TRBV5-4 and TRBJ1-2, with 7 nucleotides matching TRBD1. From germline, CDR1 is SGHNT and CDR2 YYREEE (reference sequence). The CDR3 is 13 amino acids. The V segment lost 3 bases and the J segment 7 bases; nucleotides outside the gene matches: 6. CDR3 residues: CASSSGQVFGYTF. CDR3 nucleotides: TGTGCCAGCAGCTCTGGACAGGTCTTTGGCTACACCTTC.

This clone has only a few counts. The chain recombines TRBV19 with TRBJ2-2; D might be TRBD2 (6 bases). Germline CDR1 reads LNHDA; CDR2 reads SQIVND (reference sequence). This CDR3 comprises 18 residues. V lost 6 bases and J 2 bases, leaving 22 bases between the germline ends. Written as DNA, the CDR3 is TGTGCCAGTAGGCCCATTGGCGGGCGGGATAGAAACACCGGGGAGCTGTTTTTT. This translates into CASRPIGGRDRNTGELFF.

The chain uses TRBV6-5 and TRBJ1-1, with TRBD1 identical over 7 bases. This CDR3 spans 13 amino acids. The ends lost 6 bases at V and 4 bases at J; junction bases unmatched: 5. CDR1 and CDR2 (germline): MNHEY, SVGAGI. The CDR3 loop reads CASRHRGLTEAFF. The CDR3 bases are TGTGCCAGCAGGCACAGGGGTCTCACTGAAGCTTTCTTT.

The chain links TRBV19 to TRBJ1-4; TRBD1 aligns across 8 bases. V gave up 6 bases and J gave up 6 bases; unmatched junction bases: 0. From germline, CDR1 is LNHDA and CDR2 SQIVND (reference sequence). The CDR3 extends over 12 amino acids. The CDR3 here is CASRQGDEKLFF. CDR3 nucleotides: TGTGCCAGTAGACAGGGGGATGAAAAACTGTTTTTT.

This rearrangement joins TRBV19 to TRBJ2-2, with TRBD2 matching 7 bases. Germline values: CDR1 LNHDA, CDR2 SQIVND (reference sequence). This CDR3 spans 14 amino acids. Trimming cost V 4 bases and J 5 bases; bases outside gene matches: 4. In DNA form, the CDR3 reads TGTGCCAGTAGTAGCAGCGGGACTACCGGGGAGCTGTTTTTT. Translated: CASSSSGTTGELFF.

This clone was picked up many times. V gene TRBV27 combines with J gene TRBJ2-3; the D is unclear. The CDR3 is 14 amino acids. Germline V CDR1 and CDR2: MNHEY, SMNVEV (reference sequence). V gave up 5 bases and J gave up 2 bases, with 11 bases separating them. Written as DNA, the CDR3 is TGTGCCAGCAGTCTGGGCTCCCCCACAGATACGCAGTATTTT. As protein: CASSLGSPTDTQYF.

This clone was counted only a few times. CDR3 loop: CASSWGTGSSYNSPLHF. DNA for the CDR3: TGCGCCAGCAGCTGGGGGACAGGTAGCTCCTATAATTCACCCCTCCACTTT. This rearrangement joins TRBV5-1 to TRBJ1-6; 8 bases map to TRBD1. The germline CDR1 and CDR2 sequences are SGHRS and YFSETQ. With V trimmed by 3 bases and J by 0 bases, 5 bases remained unmatched. This CDR3 comprises 17 residues.

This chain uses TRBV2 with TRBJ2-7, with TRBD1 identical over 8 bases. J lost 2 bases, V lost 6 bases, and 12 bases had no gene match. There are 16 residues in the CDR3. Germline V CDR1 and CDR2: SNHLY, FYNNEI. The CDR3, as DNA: TGTGCCAGCAGCTTCACCGGGACAGGCCGAACCTACGAGCAGTACTTC. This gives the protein CASSFTGTGRTYEQYF.

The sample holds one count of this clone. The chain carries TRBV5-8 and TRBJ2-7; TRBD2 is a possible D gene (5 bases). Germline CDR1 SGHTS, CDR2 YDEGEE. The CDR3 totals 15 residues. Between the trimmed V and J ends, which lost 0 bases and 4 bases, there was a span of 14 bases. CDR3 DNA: TGTGCCAGCAGCTTGGGCTCCGGGATAACGTACGAGCAGTACTTC. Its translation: CASSLGSGITYEQYF.

The CDR3 reads CASSYSIGTGRNTIYF. The CDR3 DNA reads TGTGCCAGCAGTTACTCGATCGGGACAGGGAGAAACACCATATATTTT. The J gene is TRBJ1-3, the V gene TRBV6-5; 9 bases match TRBD1. CDR3 length equals 16 residues. The germline V gene encodes CDR1 MNHEY and CDR2 SVGAGI. V shed 0 bases and J 5 bases; nucleotides not matched to a gene: 5.

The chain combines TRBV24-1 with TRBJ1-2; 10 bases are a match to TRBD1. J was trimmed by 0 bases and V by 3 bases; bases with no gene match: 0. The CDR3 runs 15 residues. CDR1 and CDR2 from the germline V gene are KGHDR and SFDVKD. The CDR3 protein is CATSDGTGANYGYTF. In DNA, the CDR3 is TGTGCCACCAGTGATGGGACAGGGGCTAACTATGGCTACACCTTC.

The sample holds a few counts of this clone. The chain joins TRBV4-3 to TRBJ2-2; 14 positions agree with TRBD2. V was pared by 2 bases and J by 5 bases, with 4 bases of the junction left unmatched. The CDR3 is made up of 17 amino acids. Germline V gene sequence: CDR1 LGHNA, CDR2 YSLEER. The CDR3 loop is CASSQFGLAGGTGELFF. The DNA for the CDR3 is TGCGCCAGCAGCCAATTTGGACTAGCGGGGGGTACCGGGGAGCTGTTTTTT.

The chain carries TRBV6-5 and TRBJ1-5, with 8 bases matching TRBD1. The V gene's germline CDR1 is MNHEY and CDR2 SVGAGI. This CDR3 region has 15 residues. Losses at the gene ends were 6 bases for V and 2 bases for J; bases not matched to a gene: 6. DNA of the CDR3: TGTGCCAGCAGAAAGACAGGGGTGGGCAATCAGCCCCAGCATTTT. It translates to CASRKTGVGNQPQHF.

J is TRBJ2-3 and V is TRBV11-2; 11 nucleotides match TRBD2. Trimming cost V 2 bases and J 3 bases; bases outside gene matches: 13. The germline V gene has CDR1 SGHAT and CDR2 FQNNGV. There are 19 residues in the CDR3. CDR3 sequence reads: CASSLLLPRLAGRTDTQYF. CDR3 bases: TGTGCCAGCAGCTTACTCCTCCCCCGACTAGCGGGACGGACAGATACGCAGTATTTT.

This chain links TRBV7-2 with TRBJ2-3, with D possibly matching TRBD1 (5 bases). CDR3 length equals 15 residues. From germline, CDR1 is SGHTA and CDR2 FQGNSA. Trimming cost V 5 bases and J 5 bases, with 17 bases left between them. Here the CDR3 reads CASSPVARAVDTQYF. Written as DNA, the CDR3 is TGTGCCAGCAGCCCCGTGGCCAGGGCGGTAGATACGCAGTATTTT.

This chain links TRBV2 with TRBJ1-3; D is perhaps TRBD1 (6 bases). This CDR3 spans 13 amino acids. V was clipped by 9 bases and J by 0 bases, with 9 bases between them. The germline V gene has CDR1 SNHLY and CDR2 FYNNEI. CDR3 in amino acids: CASRQDSGNTIYF. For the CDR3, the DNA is TGTGCCAGTCGACAGGACTCTGGAAACACCATATATTTT.